This is a list of T cell receptor beta chains from one sample in a study of shared clonotypes between healthy human individuals. The data were produced by immunoSEQ multiplex PCR, yet TCRdb's version contains in-frame clones alone and is incomplete. The sample lists about 2.4 million clones, 93% seen once, with 0.36% in the top ten. The sequencing sample was made of naive CD4+ T cells from PBMCs. Source of these receptors: a man aged 18 to 29 in good health. Some clones in this sample may be carry-over from other donors' samples. Both conserved end residues are part of each CDR3. Fields, in order: V gene, clone size, J gene, D gene, CDR3 DNA, CDR3 protein. A D gene is named only where the DNA matches it firmly. Size is stated for part of the rows, as once, few or many counts, or as a class when the clone is expanded.

TRBV18,once,TRBJ2-1,.,TGTGCCAGCTCACCGCAACCACTAGCAGACTACAATGAGCAGTTCTTC,CASSPQPLADYNEQFF
TRBV2,few,TRBJ1-1,.,TGTGCCGGGAAACAGCGTATGAACACTGAAGCTTTCTTT,CAGKQRMNTEAFF
TRBV5-1,.,TRBJ2-3,TRBD2,TGCGCCAGCAGCTTGGAGGCTAGCGGGATAGATACGCAGTATTTT,CASSLEASGIDTQYF
TRBV11-3,.,TRBJ2-5,.,TGTGCCAGCAGTTCCGGCGAGACCCAGTACTTC,CASSSGETQYF
TRBV5-1,.,TRBJ2-7,.,TGCGCCAGCAGCCTGCTGCAGCAACGGGCTTCCTACGAGCAGTACTTC,CASSLLQQRASYEQYF
TRBV5-6,.,TRBJ2-6,.,TGTGCCAGCAGCTTGGTGGGGGGCGCCTCTGGGGCCAACGTCCTGACTTTC,CASSLVGGASGANVLTF
TRBV2,.,TRBJ2-1,TRBD1,TGTGCCAGCAGTGACCAGGGGGCAGGGTATGAGCAGTTCTTC,CASSDQGAGYEQFF
TRBV2,.,TRBJ2-3,.,TGTGCCAGCAGTGGAATGGGCGGGAACGCAGATACGCAGTATTTT,CASSGMGGNADTQYF
TRBV29-1,.,TRBJ2-5,.,TGCAGCGCCCAAGAAGAGACCCAGTACTTC,CSAQEETQYF
TRBV7-2,.,TRBJ2-1,.,TGTGCCAGCAGCTTAGAGCAGGGGAATGAGCAGTTCTTC,CASSLEQGNEQFF
TRBV7-9,.,TRBJ2-1,.,TGTGCCAGCAGCTTAGTTGGGCTGAACTCCTACAATGAGCAGTTCTTC,CASSLVGLNSYNEQFF
TRBV14,.,TRBJ2-7,.,TGTGCCAGCAGCCAGGTGGGGGTCCACGAGCAGTACTTC,CASSQVGVHEQYF
TRBV11-2,.,TRBJ2-1,.,TGTGCCAGCAGCTCCCTTAGGGGCAATGAGCAGTTCTTC,CASSSLRGNEQFF
TRBV7-2,.,TRBJ2-1,TRBD2,TGTGCCAGCAGCTTAAGCTTTAGCGGGAGGGCGCGGTCCTACAATGAGCAGTTCTTC,CASSLSFSGRARSYNEQFF
TRBV28,.,TRBJ1-1,.,TGTGCCAGCCGGGGGGTCCTGGCGGTAGAAGCTTTCTTT,CASRGVLAVEAFF
TRBV5-4,once,TRBJ2-5,.,TGTGCCAGCAGCCGGGCGGCAGGCGGAGAGACCCAGTACTTC,CASSRAAGGETQYF
TRBV5-1,once,TRBJ2-2,TRBD2,TGCGCCAGCAGCGATGCTCGGGCAGGGAGGGTCGGGGAGCTGTTTTTT,CASSDARAGRVGELFF
TRBV4-3,once,TRBJ2-5,.,TGCGCCAGCAGCCAAGGGGGGTCGGGGGAAGAGACCCAGTACTTC,CASSQGGSGEETQYF
TRBV7-8,.,TRBJ1-5,.,TGTGCCAGCAGCCCCCGGGCGCGTAGCAATCAGCCCCAGCATTTT,CASSPRARSNQPQHF
TRBV19,.,TRBJ2-7,TRBD2,TGTGCCAGTAGTATAGCTTCTAGCGGGAACACCTACGAGCAGTACTTC,CASSIASSGNTYEQYF
TRBV30,.,TRBJ1-2,.,TGTGCCTGGAGTGTAACCTGGGACTATGGCTACACCTTC,CAWSVTWDYGYTF
TRBV28,.,TRBJ2-5,.,TGTGCCAGCAGTCCTCCGCTGCGATTGGGGCAGTACTTC,CASSPPLRLGQYF
TRBV28,.,TRBJ1-5,TRBD1,TGTGCCAGCAGTCCCGGACAGGGTGATCAGCCCCAGCATTTT,CASSPGQGDQPQHF
TRBV5-6,.,TRBJ2-2,.,TGTGCCAGCAGCTTCGCTGGGACCTCCTTCGGGGAGCTGTTTTTT,CASSFAGTSFGELFF
TRBV30,.,TRBJ2-5,TRBD2,TGTGCCTGGGACCTGGGGGGGAGAGAGACCCAGTACTTC,CAWDLGGRETQYF
TRBV28,.,TRBJ2-3,TRBD2,TGTGCCAGCAGTTTGGGAGTGGGGCTAGCGGGTTTCCGCACAGATACGCAGTATTTT,CASSLGVGLAGFRTDTQYF
TRBV5-1,.,TRBJ1-3,.,TGCGCCAGCAGCGACGCCAGCTCTGGAAACACCATATATTTT,CASSDASSGNTIYF
TRBV7-8,.,TRBJ1-1,.,TGTGCCAGCAGCTTCCTACAGGGTCGGAACACTGAAGCTTTCTTT,CASSFLQGRNTEAFF
TRBV18,.,TRBJ2-7,TRBD2,TGTGCCAGCTCAAGTCCGGGACTAGCGGGAATTACCTACGAGCAGTACTTC,CASSSPGLAGITYEQYF
TRBV6-7,.,TRBJ1-4,TRBD1,TGTGCCAGCAGTCCCCGGAGGGGGCCTCCTAATGAAAAACTGTTTTTT,CASSPRRGPPNEKLFF
TRBV5-4,.,TRBJ1-1,TRBD1,TGTGCCAGCAGCTCCGGGACAGAGTTGTACACTGAAGCTTTCTTT,CASSSGTELYTEAFF
TRBV5-1,few,TRBJ2-3,.,TGCGCCAGCAGCTTGGCCCGGGAAGGGCTGAGCACAGATACGCAGTATTTT,CASSLAREGLSTDTQYF
TRBV6-5,few,TRBJ1-1,.,TGTGCCAGCAGTTACTCGAGAGGGAACACTGAAGCTTTCTTT,CASSYSRGNTEAFF
TRBV27,.,TRBJ2-5,.,TGTGCCAGCAGTTTTGGGGGGAAAGAGACCCAGTACTTC,CASSFGGKETQYF
TRBV7-3,.,TRBJ2-1,TRBD2,TGTGCCAGCAGCCCTTCTAGCGGGAGTTTTAATGAGCAGTTCTTC,CASSPSSGSFNEQFF
TRBV7-9,.,TRBJ2-7,.,TGTGCCAGCAGCTCGAACCCTATCGGCGAGCAGTACTTC,CASSSNPIGEQYF
TRBV29-1,.,TRBJ2-1,TRBD2,TGCAGCGTTGAGTCGCGGGAGGGCCGGAGGATCTACAATGAGCAGTTCTTC,CSVESREGRRIYNEQFF
TRBV2,.,TRBJ1-1,.,TGTGCCAGCAGTCCCGACACTGAAGCTTTCTTT,CASSPDTEAFF
TRBV7-9,.,TRBJ2-3,TRBD1,TGTGCCAGCAGCTCGGGGACAGGTAGCACAGATACGCAGTATTTT,CASSSGTGSTDTQYF
TRBV5-8,.,TRBJ2-1,.,TGTGCCAGCAGCTTGGGTAGCTACAATGAGCAGTTCTTC,CASSLGSYNEQFF
TRBV12-5,.,TRBJ1-1,TRBD1,TGTGCTAGTGGTTGGGGGACAGAACAGAACACTGAAGCTTTCTTT,CASGWGTEQNTEAFF
TRBV7-7,.,TRBJ2-1,TRBD1,TGTGCCAGCAGCTTAGGTCCAGGGGGCGAAAATGAGCAGTTCTTC,CASSLGPGGENEQFF
TRBV10-3,.,TRBJ2-5,.,TGTGCGACTGGGGCAGGCGGAGAGACCCAGTACTTC,CATGAGGETQYF